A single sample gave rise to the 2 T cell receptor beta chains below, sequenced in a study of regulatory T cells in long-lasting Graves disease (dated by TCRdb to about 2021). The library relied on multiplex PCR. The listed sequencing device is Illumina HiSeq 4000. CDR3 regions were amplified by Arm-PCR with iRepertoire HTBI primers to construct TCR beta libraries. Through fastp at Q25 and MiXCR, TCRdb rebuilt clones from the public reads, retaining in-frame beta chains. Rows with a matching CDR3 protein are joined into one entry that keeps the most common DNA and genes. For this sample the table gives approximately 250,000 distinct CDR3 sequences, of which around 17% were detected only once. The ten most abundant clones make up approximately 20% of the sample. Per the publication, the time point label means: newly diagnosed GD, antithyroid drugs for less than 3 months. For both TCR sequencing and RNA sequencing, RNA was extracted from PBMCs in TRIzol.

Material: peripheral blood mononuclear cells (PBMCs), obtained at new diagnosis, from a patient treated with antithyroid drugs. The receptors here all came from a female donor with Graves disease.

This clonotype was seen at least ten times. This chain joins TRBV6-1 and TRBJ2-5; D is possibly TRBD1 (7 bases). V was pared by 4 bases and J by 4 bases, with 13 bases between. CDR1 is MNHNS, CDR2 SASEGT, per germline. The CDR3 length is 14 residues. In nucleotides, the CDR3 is TGTGCCAGCAGTGGCGGGACAGATGGAGAGACCCAGTACTTC. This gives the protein CASSGGTDGETQYF.

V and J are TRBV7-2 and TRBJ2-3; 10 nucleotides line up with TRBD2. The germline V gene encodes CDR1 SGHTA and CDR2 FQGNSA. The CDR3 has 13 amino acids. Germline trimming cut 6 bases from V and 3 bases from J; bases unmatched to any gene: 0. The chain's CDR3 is CASRLAGTDTQYF. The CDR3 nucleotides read TGTGCCAGCAGACTAGCGGGAACAGATACGCAGTATTTT.